Given below is one TCR beta chain in context. Its antigen is still unknown. It has no much larger one-base neighbor in the sample; base qualities were not kept. The sample originates from a study of control samples from healthy donors and cancer patients (TCRdb year 2020). Library preparation used the immunoSEQ multiplex PCR assay. The source is immuneACCESS, and TCRdb retained only in-frame sequences with V and J called. Part of the clones is not carried over; for the studies checked, unresolved V genes explain less than half of this, and the remainder is unexplained. Within this sample are approximately 160,000 clones, with roughly nine tenths of them counted one time only. The top ten hold 0.55% to 0.7% of the sample. Material: blood. The TCR sequence derives from a woman aged 25-40 years in good health.

The sequenced DNA: TGTGCCAGCAGCCAGGAGGGGACAGGGAGGGATGGCTACACCTTC. The encoded protein is CASSQEGTGRDGYTF. The chain links TRBV4-2 with TRBJ1-2, and 9 junctional nucleotides match TRBD1. From V the trimming removes 3 bases and from J it removes 6 bases, while the gene matches leave 8 bases of the junction unaccounted for. CDR1 and CDR2 are drawn from the germline V gene: LGHNA, YNFKEQ. Counted from cysteine to phenylalanine, this CDR3 has 15 amino acids. Only the CDR3 DNA is retained, 45 bases long and in frame from the first base.